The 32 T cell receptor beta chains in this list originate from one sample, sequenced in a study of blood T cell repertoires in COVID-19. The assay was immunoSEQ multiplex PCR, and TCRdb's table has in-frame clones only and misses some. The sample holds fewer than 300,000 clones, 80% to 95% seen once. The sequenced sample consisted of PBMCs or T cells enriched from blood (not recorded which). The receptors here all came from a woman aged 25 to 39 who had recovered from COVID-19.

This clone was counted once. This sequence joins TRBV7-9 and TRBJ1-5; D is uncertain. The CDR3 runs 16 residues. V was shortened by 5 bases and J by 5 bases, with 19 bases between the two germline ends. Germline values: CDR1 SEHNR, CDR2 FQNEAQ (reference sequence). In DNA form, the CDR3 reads TGTGCCAGCAGCCCCTGGGCAGGCGGGTCGGATCAGCCCCAGCATTTT. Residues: CASSPWAGGSDQPQHF.

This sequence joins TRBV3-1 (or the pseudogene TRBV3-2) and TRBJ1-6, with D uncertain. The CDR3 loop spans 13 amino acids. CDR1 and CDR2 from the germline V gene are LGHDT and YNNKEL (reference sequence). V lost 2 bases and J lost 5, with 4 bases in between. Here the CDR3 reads CASSQTDNSPLHF. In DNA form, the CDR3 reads TGTGCCAGCAGCCAAACAGATAATTCACCCCTCCACTTT.

CDR3 loop: CASSQGYLLGSSYEQYF. The CDR3 DNA reads TGCGCCAGCAGCCAGGGCTATCTGTTGGGCAGTTCCTACGAGCAGTACTTC. V usage is TRBV4-3 and J usage is TRBJ2-7, with D unclear. The germline gives CDR1 LGHNA, CDR2 YSLEER. This CDR3 is 17 amino acids long. Deletions cut 3 bases from V and 1 base from J, with 19 bases between.

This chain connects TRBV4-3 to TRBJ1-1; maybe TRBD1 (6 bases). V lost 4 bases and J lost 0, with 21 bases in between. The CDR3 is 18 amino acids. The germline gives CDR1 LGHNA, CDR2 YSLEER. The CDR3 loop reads CASSPELVGGPMNTEAFF. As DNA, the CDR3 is TGCGCCAGCAGCCCCGAATTGGTGGGGGGGCCGATGAACACTGAAGCTTTCTTT.

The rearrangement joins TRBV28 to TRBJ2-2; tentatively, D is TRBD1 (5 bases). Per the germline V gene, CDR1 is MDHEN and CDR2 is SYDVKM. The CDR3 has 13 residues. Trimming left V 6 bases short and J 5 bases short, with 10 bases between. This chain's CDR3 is CASRVTGTGELFF. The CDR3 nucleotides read TGTGCCAGCAGAGTCACAGGTACCGGGGAGCTGTTTTTT.

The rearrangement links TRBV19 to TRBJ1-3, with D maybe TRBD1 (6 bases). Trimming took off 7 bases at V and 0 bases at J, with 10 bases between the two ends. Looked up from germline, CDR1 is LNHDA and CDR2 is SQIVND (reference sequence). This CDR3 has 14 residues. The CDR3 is CASNPDSSGNTIYF. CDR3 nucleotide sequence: TGTGCCAGTAATCCGGACAGCTCTGGAAACACCATATATTTT.

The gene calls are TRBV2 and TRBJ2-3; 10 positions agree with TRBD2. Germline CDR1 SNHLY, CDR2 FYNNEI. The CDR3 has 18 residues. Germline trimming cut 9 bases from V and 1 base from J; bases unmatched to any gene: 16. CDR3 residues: CARGPGVAGGSGTDTQYF. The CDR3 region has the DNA TGTGCCAGGGGCCCTGGGGTAGCGGGAGGCTCGGGCACAGATACGCAGTATTTT.

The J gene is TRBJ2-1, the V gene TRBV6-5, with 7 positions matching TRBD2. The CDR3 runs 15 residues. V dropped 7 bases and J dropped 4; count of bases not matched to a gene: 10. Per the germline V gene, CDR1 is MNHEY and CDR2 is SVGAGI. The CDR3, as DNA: TGTGCCAGCACTGTGCCTAGCGGCCCTTACAATGAGCAGTTCTTC. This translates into CASTVPSGPYNEQFF.

CDR3 in amino acids: CSGRDKVYNEQFF. DNA of the CDR3: TGCAGCGGAAGGGACAAGGTGTACAATGAGCAGTTCTTC. This sequence joins TRBV29-1 and TRBJ2-1; possible D gene TRBD1, 6 bases. V dropped 7 bases and J dropped 4 bases, with 14 bases sitting between them. This CDR3 has 13 amino acids. Looked up from germline, CDR1 is SQVTM and CDR2 is ANQGSEA.

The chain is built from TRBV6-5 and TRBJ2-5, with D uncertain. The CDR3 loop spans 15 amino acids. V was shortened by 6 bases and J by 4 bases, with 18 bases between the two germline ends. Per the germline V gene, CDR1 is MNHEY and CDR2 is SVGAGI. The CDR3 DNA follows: TGTGCCAGCAGCCCCTACTTTACCCTGCGAGAGACCCAGTACTTC. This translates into CASSPYFTLRETQYF.

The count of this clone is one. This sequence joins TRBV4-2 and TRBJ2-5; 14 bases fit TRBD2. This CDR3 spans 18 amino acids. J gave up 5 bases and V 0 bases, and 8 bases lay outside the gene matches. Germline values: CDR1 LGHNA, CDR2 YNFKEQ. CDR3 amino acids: CASSQDLGLAGGTETQYF. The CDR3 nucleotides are TGTGCCAGCAGCCAAGATCTAGGACTAGCGGGAGGTACGGAGACCCAGTACTTC.

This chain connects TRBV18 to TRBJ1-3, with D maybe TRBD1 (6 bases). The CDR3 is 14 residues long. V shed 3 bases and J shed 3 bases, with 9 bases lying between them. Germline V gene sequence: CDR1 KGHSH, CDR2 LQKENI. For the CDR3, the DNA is TGTGCCAGCTCACCGTCCAGGGGTGGAAACACCATATATTTT. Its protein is CASSPSRGGNTIYF.

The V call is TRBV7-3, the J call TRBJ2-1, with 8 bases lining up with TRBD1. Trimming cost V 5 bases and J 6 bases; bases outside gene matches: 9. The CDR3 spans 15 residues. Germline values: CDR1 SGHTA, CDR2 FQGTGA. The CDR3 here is CASSPGQGRGNEQFF. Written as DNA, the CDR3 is TGTGCCAGCAGCCCCGGACAGGGAAGAGGCAATGAGCAGTTCTTC.

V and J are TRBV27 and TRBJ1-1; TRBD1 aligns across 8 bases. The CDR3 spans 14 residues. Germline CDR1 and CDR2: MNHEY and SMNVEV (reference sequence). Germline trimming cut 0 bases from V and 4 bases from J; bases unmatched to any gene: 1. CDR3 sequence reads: CASSLSTGGTEAFF. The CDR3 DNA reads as TGTGCCAGCAGTTTATCAACAGGGGGCACTGAAGCTTTCTTT.

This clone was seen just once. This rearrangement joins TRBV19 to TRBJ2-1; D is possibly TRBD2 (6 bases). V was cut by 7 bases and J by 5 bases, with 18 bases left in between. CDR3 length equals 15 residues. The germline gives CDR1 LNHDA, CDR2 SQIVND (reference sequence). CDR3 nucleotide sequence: TGTGCCAGTAACGTGGGGGGAGTGGGAAACAATGAGCAGTTCTTC. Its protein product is CASNVGGVGNNEQFF. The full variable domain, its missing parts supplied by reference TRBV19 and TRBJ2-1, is DGGITQSPKYLFRKEGQNVTLSCEQNLNHDAMYWYRQDPGQGLRLIYYSQIVNDFQKGDIAEGYSVSREKKESFPLTVTSAQKNPTAFYLCASNVGGVGNNEQFFGPGTRLTVL.

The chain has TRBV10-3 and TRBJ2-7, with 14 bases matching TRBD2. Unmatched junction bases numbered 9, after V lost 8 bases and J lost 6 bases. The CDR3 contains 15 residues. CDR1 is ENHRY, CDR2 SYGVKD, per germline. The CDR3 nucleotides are TGTGCCATCGGTGGGACTAGCGGGAGAGGAAGCGAGCAGTACTTC. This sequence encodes CAIGGTSGRGSEQYF.

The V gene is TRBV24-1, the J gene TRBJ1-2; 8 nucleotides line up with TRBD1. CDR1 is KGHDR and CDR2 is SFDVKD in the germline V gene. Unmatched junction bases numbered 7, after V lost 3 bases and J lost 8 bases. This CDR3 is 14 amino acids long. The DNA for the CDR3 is TGTGCCACCAGTGATCCCCGACAGGGGCCCGGCTACACCTTC. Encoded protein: CATSDPRQGPGYTF.

The CDR3 region has the DNA TGTGCCAGCACCTTACAGGGGGGCGGACAGCCCCAGCATTTT. Translated, it gives CASTLQGGGQPQHF. The chain employs TRBV2 and TRBJ1-5; TRBD1 aligns across 8 bases. The CDR3 runs to 14 residues. After removal of 7 bases from V and 7 bases from J, the junction contained 9 bases not matched to a gene. Germline lookup yields CDR1 SNHLY and CDR2 FYNNEI.

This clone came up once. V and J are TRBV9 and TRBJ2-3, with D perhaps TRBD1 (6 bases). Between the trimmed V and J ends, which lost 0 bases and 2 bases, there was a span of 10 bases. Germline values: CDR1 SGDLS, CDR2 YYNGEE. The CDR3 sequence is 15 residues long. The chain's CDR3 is CASSVVGADTDTQYF. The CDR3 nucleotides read TGTGCCAGCAGCGTAGTGGGGGCGGACACAGATACGCAGTATTTT.

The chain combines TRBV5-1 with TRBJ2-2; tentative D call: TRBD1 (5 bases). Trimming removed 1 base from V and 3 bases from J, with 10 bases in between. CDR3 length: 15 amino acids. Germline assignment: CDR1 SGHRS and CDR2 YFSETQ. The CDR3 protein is CASSLTGRYTGELFF. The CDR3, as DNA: TGCGCCAGCAGCTTGACAGGTCGTTACACCGGGGAGCTGTTTTTT.

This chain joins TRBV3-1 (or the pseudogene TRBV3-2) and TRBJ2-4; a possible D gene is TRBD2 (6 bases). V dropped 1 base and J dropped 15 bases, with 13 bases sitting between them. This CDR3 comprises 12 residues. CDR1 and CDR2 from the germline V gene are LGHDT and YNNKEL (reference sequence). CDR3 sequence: CASSQGDGGRYF. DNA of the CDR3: TGTGCCAGCAGCCAAGGGGACGGGGGTAGGTACTTC.

In nucleotides, the CDR3 is TGTGCCAGCAGCTTCATAGCGGGAGGGCCCTACGAGCAGTACTTC. Amino acids: CASSFIAGGPYEQYF. The chain uses TRBV11-2 and TRBJ2-7, with 11 bases lining up with TRBD2. CDR3 size: 15 residues. V dropped 3 bases and J dropped 2; count of bases not matched to a gene: 3. Germline loops: CDR1 SGHAT, CDR2 FQNNGV.

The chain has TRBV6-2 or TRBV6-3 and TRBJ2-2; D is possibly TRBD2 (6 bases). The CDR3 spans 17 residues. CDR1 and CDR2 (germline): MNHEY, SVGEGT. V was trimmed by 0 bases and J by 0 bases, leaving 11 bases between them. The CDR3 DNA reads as TGTGCCAGCAGTTACTCCGGGGTAGCGGCGAACACCGGGGAGCTGTTTTTT. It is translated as CASSYSGVAANTGELFF.

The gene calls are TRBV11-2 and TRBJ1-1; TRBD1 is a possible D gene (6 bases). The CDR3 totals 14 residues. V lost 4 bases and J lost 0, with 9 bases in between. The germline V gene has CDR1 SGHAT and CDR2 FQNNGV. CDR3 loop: CASSYRVMNTEAFF. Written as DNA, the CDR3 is TGTGCCAGCAGCTACAGGGTCATGAACACTGAAGCTTTCTTT.

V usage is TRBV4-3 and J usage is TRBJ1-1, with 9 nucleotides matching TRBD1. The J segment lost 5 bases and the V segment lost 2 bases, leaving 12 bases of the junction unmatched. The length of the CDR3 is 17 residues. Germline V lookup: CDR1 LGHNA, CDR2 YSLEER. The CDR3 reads CASSQSIAGTGLTEAFF. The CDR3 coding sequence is TGCGCCAGCAGCCAAAGTATCGCCGGGACAGGGCTTACTGAAGCTTTCTTT.

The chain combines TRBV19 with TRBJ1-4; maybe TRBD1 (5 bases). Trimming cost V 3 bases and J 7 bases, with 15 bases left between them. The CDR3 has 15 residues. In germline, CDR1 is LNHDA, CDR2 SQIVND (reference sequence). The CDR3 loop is CASSMASGLGEKLFF. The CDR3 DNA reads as TGTGCCAGTAGTATGGCTTCAGGGCTCGGTGAAAAACTGTTTTTT.

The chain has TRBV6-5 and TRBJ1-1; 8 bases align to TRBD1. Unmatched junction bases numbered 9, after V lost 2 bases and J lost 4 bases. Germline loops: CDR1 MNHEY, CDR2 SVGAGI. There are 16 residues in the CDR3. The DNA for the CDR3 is TGTGCCAGCAGTTACACATCGACAGGGGTAGGCACTGAAGCTTTCTTT. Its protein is CASSYTSTGVGTEAFF.

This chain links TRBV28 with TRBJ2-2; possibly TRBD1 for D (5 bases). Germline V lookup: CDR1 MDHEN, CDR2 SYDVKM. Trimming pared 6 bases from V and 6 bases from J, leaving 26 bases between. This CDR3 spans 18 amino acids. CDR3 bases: TGTGCCAGCAGACGCCCCCCGAGTGAGTTCCCAGGGTCCGGGGAGCTGTTTTTT. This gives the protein CASRRPPSEFPGSGELFF.

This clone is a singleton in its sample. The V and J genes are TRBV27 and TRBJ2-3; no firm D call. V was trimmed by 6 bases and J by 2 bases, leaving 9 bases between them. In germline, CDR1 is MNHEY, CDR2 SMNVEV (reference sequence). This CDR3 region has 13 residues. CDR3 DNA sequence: TGTGCCAGCAGCCTCCTCTTCACAGATACGCAGTATTTT. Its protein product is CASSLLFTDTQYF.

The CDR3 reads CASSLDLVRLPSGANVLTF. The CDR3 DNA reads TGTGCCAGCAGCTTAGATCTGGTCAGACTCCCCTCTGGGGCCAACGTCCTGACTTTC. The chain recombines TRBV7-8 with TRBJ2-6; D not certain. Per germline, CDR1 SGHVS and CDR2 FQNEAQ. CDR3 size: 19 residues. Trimming took 1 base from V and 0 from J, leaving 16 bases between them.

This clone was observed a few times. CDR3 region: CASTSGWRGTGELFF. The CDR3 nucleotides read TGTGCCAGTACCTCGGGGTGGAGGGGCACCGGGGAGCTGTTTTTT. The chain recombines TRBV19 with TRBJ2-2; D is possibly TRBD2 (6 bases). V shed 7 bases and J shed 4 bases, with 16 bases lying between them. Germline loops: CDR1 LNHDA, CDR2 SQIVND (reference sequence). This CDR3 is 15 amino acids long.

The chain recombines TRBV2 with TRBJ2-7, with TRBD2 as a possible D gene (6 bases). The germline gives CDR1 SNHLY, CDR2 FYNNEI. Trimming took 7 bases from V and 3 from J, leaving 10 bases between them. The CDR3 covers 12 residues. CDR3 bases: TGTGCCAGCACGGGACTGGGCTACGAGCAGTACTTC. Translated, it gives CASTGLGYEQYF.